This T cell receptor beta chain is from a study of blood T cell repertoires in COVID-19 (dated by TCRdb to 2020 to 2021). About the study as a whole: Samples covering the acute and convalescent phases of COVID-19 were provided by collaborators in the United States, Italy and Spain. The prospective study material was composed of cDNA or gDNA derived from T cells, B-cell-depleted T cells, or PBMCs. The sample metadata nearly always contained a de-identified subject ID, COVID-19 status, age in years and sex. Where HLA class I and class II types were available, the types were taken from metadata supplied by the sample provider, not from assay-based typing. A freely available public database, intended as a resource for researchers studying the immune response to SARS-CoV-2, is where the repertoires were released. The samples were drawn from two sources: the first 160 participants of the ongoing ImmuneRACE study, and 1,000 to 1,500 subjects contributed by 6 global collaborators. Deeply sampled blood TCRbeta repertoires from subjects exposed to, actively infected with, or recovered from COVID-19 were included in the dataset. What the research found in general, with its limitations: The amount of clinical and demographic metadata varied by source and participant and was provided uncurated.

Comment on this clone: Its specific antigen is unknown. No base quality information exists; no much larger clone differs at one position.

TCRbeta CDR3 regions were amplified from genomic DNA by means of the immunoSEQ Assay, a bias-controlled multiplex PCR. Under the source paper's analysis protocol: Nucleated cell counts per sample were estimated from amplification of reference gene primers within the assay. Sequence reads were collapsed and filtered to measure the absolute abundance of every unique TCRbeta CDR3 rearrangement. Productive Simpson clonality was computed per sample as the square root of Simpson's diversity index over productive rearrangements. TCRdb retrieved this table from immuneACCESS and kept in-frame rearrangements only. Not all clones are present; in checked studies, unresolved V genes account for under half, and no reason is known for the remainder. That table gives V, J and clone size, and the DNA gave D and trimming. The sample has over 70,000 clones on record, 75% to 85% of them singletons. Jointly, the top ten make up 10% of the sample.

Each collaborating institution followed its own protocols to collect whole blood in K2EDTA tubes. Collaborator samples were shipped for TCRbeta analysis as frozen whole blood, isolated PBMCs, or DNA extracted from either sample type. There are 15 amino acids in the CDR3, from cysteine to phenylalanine inclusive. The kept DNA is CDR3 alone, 45 bases in frame from the first base. The junction carries 11 bases between V and J, which are trimmed by 3 bases and 2 bases respectively. Via the germline V gene, CDR1 is SGHTA and CDR2 FQGNSA. This sequence uses TRBV7-2 and TRBJ1-5; TRBD1 is possibly the D segment (5 matching bases). This clonotype was sampled from a woman in her seventies with acute or convalescent COVID-19. Sequenced sample: peripheral blood. The DNA reads TGTGCCAGCAGCTTTATGGCCAGGGGCAATCAGCCCCAGCATTTT. Its protein reads: CASSFMARGNQPQHF.